This is a list of T cell receptor beta chains from one sample in a study of CD8 T cells in ankylosing spondylitis. TCRdb independently ran MiXCR on the 5' RACE reads; one entry per CDR3 protein. The sample lists 220,000 or so distinct CDR3 sequences, roughly 10% occurring once. The specimen was blood, either unsorted or a sorted T cell fraction (not recorded which). All receptors derive from a male donor with ankylosing spondylitis or in good health (not recorded which). Each CDR3 is given with its conserved first and last residue. D genes are given only for firm matches. The size field is filled for only some rows; it gives once, few, many or a size class.

clone_size j_call v_call d_call cdr3_aa cdr3_nt
. TRBJ2-1 TRBV9 TRBD1 CASSGRTGRNEQFF TGTGCCAGCAGCGGGAGGACAGGCAGGAATGAGCAGTTCTTC
. TRBJ1-2 TRBV4-2 TRBD1 CASSRGTGEDYGYTF TGTGCCAGCAGCCGAGGGACAGGGGAGGACTATGGCTACACCTTC
. TRBJ2-1 TRBV5-1 . CASSEQEGRIEQFF TGCGCCAGCAGCGAACAGGAGGGGCGTATAGAGCAGTTCTTC
many TRBJ1-6 TRBV20-1 TRBD1 CSARRGDSIKNSPLHF TGCAGTGCTAGAAGGGGGGACAGCATCAAAAATTCACCCCTCCACTTT
few TRBJ1-1 TRBV3-1 TRBD1 CASSQTGQGTEAFF TGTGCCAGCAGCCAAACCGGACAGGGCACTGAAGCTTTCTTT
few TRBJ1-1 TRBV5-1 TRBD1 CASSLEAGGTEAFF TGCGCCAGCAGCTTGGAAGCAGGGGGGACTGAAGCTTTCTTT
many TRBJ2-1 TRBV12-3/TRBV12-4 . CASSLTTPYNEQFF TGTGCCAGCAGTCTAACGACACCTTACAATGAGCAGTTCTTC
few TRBJ1-5 TRBV20-1 . CSAYAGGQPQHF TGCAGTGCTTATGCGGGGGGACAGCCCCAGCATTTT
many TRBJ2-2 TRBV20-1 TRBD2 CSARDLSKMMSGGAPGELFF TGCAGTGCTAGAGATCTCTCCAAGATGATGAGCGGGGGGGCCCCCGGGGAGCTGTTTTTT
many TRBJ2-7 TRBV10-3 TRBD1 CAISERTGTGGYEQYF TGTGCCATCAGTGAACGTACCGGGACAGGGGGCTACGAGCAGTACTTC
many TRBJ2-3 TRBV5-1 TRBD1 CASSSTGDRGADTQYF TGCGCCAGCAGCAGTACGGGGGACAGGGGGGCAGATACGCAGTATTTT
many TRBJ2-1 TRBV15 TRBD2 CATSRGGSSGVYEQFF TGTGCCACCAGCAGAGGGGGGTCTAGCGGGGTTTATGAGCAGTTCTTC
few TRBJ2-7 TRBV7-8 TRBD1 CASLDGGTGTYEQYF TGTGCCAGCTTGGATGGGGGGACAGGAACCTACGAGCAGTACTTC
many TRBJ2-3 TRBV11-2 TRBD1 CASRSGRTGGSDTQYF TGTGCCAGCAGATCTGGTCGGACAGGAGGATCAGATACGCAGTATTTT
. TRBJ1-3 TRBV7-2 TRBD1 CASRGGGYGNTIYF TGTGCCAGCCGTGGAGGGGGCTACGGAAACACCATATATTTT
. TRBJ1-5 TRBV7-9 . CAVGEGGGSNQPQHF TGTGCCGTAGGGGAGGGGGGGGGTAGCAATCAGCCCCAGCATTTT
. TRBJ2-2 TRBV12-3/TRBV12-4 . CASRGSGGGRTGELFF TGTGCCAGCAGAGGGTCCGGAGGGGGCAGGACCGGGGAGCTGTTTTTT
many TRBJ2-7 TRBV29-1 . CSVLGVHGASYEQYF TGCAGCGTGCTTGGAGTCCATGGGGCCTCCTACGAGCAGTACTTC
many TRBJ1-5 TRBV24-1 . CATSVVQGSNQPQHF TGTGCCACCAGTGTAGTCCAGGGGAGCAATCAGCCCCAGCATTTT
many TRBJ2-7 TRBV2 TRBD1 CASSVGTGSYEQYF TGTGCCAGCAGTGTGGGGACAGGGTCCTACGAGCAGTACTTC
many TRBJ2-3 TRBV12-3/TRBV12-4 TRBD2 CASSLDGGATDTQYF TGTGCCAGCAGTTTGGACGGGGGGGCCACAGATACGCAGTATTTT
many TRBJ2-3 TRBV20-1 TRBD2 CSASGGAYPDTQYF TGCAGTGCTAGCGGGGGGGCTTACCCAGATACGCAGTATTTT
many TRBJ1-2 TRBV4-2 . CASSPVDTSGGYTF TGTGCCAGCAGCCCTGTCGACACTTCGGGTGGCTACACCTTC
. TRBJ2-7 TRBV5-6 . CASSSDPSEQYF TGTGCCAGCAGCTCGGACCCGAGCGAGCAGTACTTC
. TRBJ2-3 TRBV7-2 . CASSLLTGSPDTQYF TGTGCCAGCAGCTTACTAACTGGGTCGCCAGATACGCAGTATTTT
many TRBJ2-7 TRBV9 TRBD2 CASSVGHSGDSYEQYF TGTGCCAGCAGCGTAGGTCATAGCGGGGACTCCTACGAGCAGTACTTC
. TRBJ2-3 TRBV29-1 . CSVAGWGTDTQYF TGCAGCGTTGCAGGGTGGGGCACAGATACGCAGTATTTT
. TRBJ2-1 TRBV20-1 TRBD2 CSARGPAGAHEQFF TGCAGTGCTAGAGGCCCAGCGGGGGCCCATGAGCAGTTCTTC
many TRBJ1-1 TRBV29-1 . CSVKWGPEAFF TGCAGCGTGAAATGGGGCCCTGAAGCTTTCTTT
many TRBJ1-1 TRBV7-2 . CASSYKGTPPAFF TGTGCCAGCAGCTATAAAGGGACTCCCCCAGCTTTCTTT
many TRBJ2-5 TRBV7-2 . CASTNLVGETQYF TGTGCCAGCACCAATCTCGTGGGAGAGACCCAGTACTTC
. TRBJ2-3 TRBV24-1 . CATSDRQKSTDTQYF TGTGCCACCAGTGACCGACAGAAGAGCACAGATACGCAGTATTTT
. TRBJ1-2 TRBV29-1 . CSVADGQNYGYTF TGCAGCGTTGCAGATGGACAGAACTATGGCTACACCTTC
many TRBJ2-4 TRBV28 TRBD1 CASIGQGRPLAKNIQYF TGTGCCAGCATAGGACAGGGGCGGCCGTTAGCCAAAAACATTCAGTACTTC
few TRBJ1-6 TRBV10-3 TRBD1 CAISYNRGINSPLHF TGTGCCATCAGTTACAACAGGGGAATCAATTCACCCCTCCACTTT